This TCR delta chain was recorded in a study of Vδ1+ human thymocytes. Findings of the study overall: Donors shared many TRG clonotypes but few TRD clonotypes. Thymic TRG and TRD repertoires appeared highly polyclonal, with Gaussian CDR3 length distributions. Around 20% of thymic delta-chain sequences were Vdelta2, with few Vdelta3, unlike blood Vdelta1+ controls. Bulk data may be misread because of unexpected Vdelta2 sequences.

This clone was seen once. What it binds is unknown. V shed 4 bases, J shed 0 bases, and the junction held 16 bases outside the gene matches. This CDR3 comprises 19 residues. The germline gives CDR1 TSWWSYY, CDR2 QGS. The template was reverse-transcribed extracted RNA. CDR3 amplicons came from multiplex PCR with pooled V-gene forward and constant-region reverse primers. TCRdb re-called the multiplex PCR reads using CATT. The repertoire consists of fewer than 90,000 delta-chain clones, with about 30% occurring once and the leading ten covering more than 0.25%. The sorted cells were CD3+ Vdelta1+ Vdelta2- thymocytes from alphabeta-depleted thymus.

The TCR comes from a boy younger than two who had congenital heart surgery. Sequencing was carried out using Vdelta1+ gamma-delta thymocytes from the thymus. Subset given: FACS-sorted CD3+ TCRalphabeta- TCRVdelta1+ TCRVdelta2- thymocytes. The J gene is TRDJ1, the V gene TRDV1; 8 bases are shared with TRDD3. The CDR3 coding sequence is TGTGCTCTTGGGGTCCCTTTTCGCAGTACTGGGGGGTACACCGATAAACTCATCTTT. It translates to CALGVPFRSTGGYTDKLIF.